Following are 32 T cell receptor beta chains from one sample sequenced in a study of shared clonotypes between healthy human individuals. The table came from immunoSEQ multiplex PCR; TCRdb's copy has only in-frame clones and leaves some out. The sample holds over 800,000 clones, approximately 92% seen once. Naive CD8 populations comprised CD45RO-negative cells positively selected for CCR7, excluding terminally differentiated effector memory CD45RA+ cells. Sequenced sample: naive CD8+ T cells sorted from blood. The receptors were sampled from a man under 40 in good health.

The table lists this clone with a few counts. This rearrangement joins TRBV7-9 to TRBJ1-5; a possible D gene is TRBD1 (5 bases). CDR3 size: 15 residues. Deletions cut 1 base from V and 7 bases from J, with 14 bases between. Germline V CDR1 and CDR2: SEHNR, FQNEAQ (reference sequence). Here the CDR3 reads CASSLGTQLGQPQHF. In DNA, the CDR3 is TGTGCCAGCAGCTTAGGGACACAGCTAGGGCAGCCCCAGCATTTT.

This clone was observed a few times. This chain links TRBV7-9 with TRBJ2-3; possibly TRBD2 for D (5 bases). The length of the CDR3 is 14 residues. CDR1 and CDR2 from the germline V gene are SEHNR and FQNEAQ (reference sequence). Between the trimmed V and J ends, which lost 1 base and 6 bases, there was a span of 11 bases. The CDR3 coding sequence is TGTGCCAGCAGCTTAGAGACTAAGGGTGATACGCAGTATTTT. It yields the protein CASSLETKGDTQYF.

The V and J genes are TRBV30 and TRBJ2-1, with 8 bases fitting TRBD2. The V segment lost 0 bases and the J segment 2 bases; nucleotides outside the gene matches: 6. This CDR3 comprises 16 residues. Germline V CDR1 and CDR2: GTSNPN, SVGIG (reference sequence). The CDR3 loop reads CAWSVGLEKPYNEQFF. The CDR3 nucleotides are TGTGCCTGGAGTGTGGGACTAGAGAAGCCCTACAATGAGCAGTTCTTC.

The CDR3 loop reads CASSPSTGEETQYF. For the CDR3, the DNA is TGTGCCAGCAGCCCCTCGACAGGGGAAGAGACCCAGTACTTC. This sequence joins TRBV5-5 and TRBJ2-5; 8 bases are a match to TRBD1. The CDR3 consists of 14 residues. Per germline, CDR1 SGHKS and CDR2 YYEKEE (reference sequence). With V trimmed by 4 bases and J by 3 bases, 5 bases remained unmatched.

This sequence joins TRBV2 and TRBJ2-5; possibly TRBD2 for D (6 bases). The CDR3 length is 14 residues. From germline, CDR1 is SNHLY and CDR2 FYNNEI. Trimming removed 0 bases at V and 4 bases at J, with 9 bases between. The CDR3 DNA is TGTGCCAGCAGTGAAGCGCTAGCGCGAGAGACCCAGTACTTC. It encodes CASSEALARETQYF.

The chain employs TRBV19 and TRBJ2-1, with 10 bases matching TRBD2. J gave up 8 bases and V 1 base, and 5 bases lay outside the gene matches. Germline V gene lookup returns CDR1 LNHDA and CDR2 SQIVND (reference sequence). CDR3 length equals 15 residues. The CDR3 here is CASSIASGRFYEQFF. In nucleotides, the CDR3 is TGTGCCAGTAGTATAGCTAGCGGGAGATTCTATGAGCAGTTCTTC.

This clone was found once. The V and J genes are TRBV25-1 and TRBJ2-6; 9 positions agree with TRBD1. CDR3 length equals 18 residues. Germline V gene sequence: CDR1 MGHDK, CDR2 SYGVNS. V was pared by 4 bases and J by 0 bases, with 7 bases of the junction left unmatched. The CDR3 bases are TGTGCCAGCAGTGGACCGGGACAGGGTGACTCTGGGGCCAACGTCCTGACTTTC. As protein: CASSGPGQGDSGANVLTF.

This chain uses TRBV30 with TRBJ1-5, with a tentative D call TRBD1 (5 bases). CDR1 GTSNPN and CDR2 SVGIG come from the germline V gene (reference sequence). Deletions cut 3 bases from V and 9 bases from J, with 15 bases between. There are 13 residues in the CDR3. The DNA for the CDR3 is TGTGCCTGGAGCGACAGTGACACTTGGCCCCAGCATTTT. Translation gives CAWSDSDTWPQHF.

The V gene is TRBV25-1, the J gene TRBJ2-7, with TRBD1 matching over 7 bases. Unmatched junction bases numbered 1, after V lost 4 bases and J lost 1 base. This CDR3 contains 13 residues. Germline CDR1 reads MGHDK; CDR2 reads SYGVNS. The CDR3 loop is CASSARGSYEQYF. The CDR3 DNA reads as TGTGCCAGCAGTGCCAGGGGGTCCTACGAGCAGTACTTC.

The chain employs TRBV4-1 and TRBJ2-1, with a tentative D call TRBD1 (5 bases). Per germline, CDR1 MGHRA and CDR2 YSYEKL. The CDR3 is 14 residues long. The V and J ends lost 3 bases and 1 base respectively, with 7 bases between them. The CDR3 sequence is CASSHRVSYNEQFF. In nucleotides, the CDR3 is TGCGCCAGCAGCCACAGGGTATCCTACAATGAGCAGTTCTTC.

The chain recombines TRBV6-1 with TRBJ2-1; 7 bases are a match to TRBD1. In germline, CDR1 is MNHNS, CDR2 SASEGT. This CDR3 region has 14 residues. The V and J ends lost 5 bases and 0 bases, in that order; junction bases with no gene match: 1. The DNA of the CDR3 is TGTGCCAGCAGTCGGGACAGCTCCTACAATGAGCAGTTCTTC. Protein sequence: CASSRDSSYNEQFF.

There are many counts of this clone. The chain combines TRBV7-9 with TRBJ2-4; 7 positions match TRBD2. V dropped 2 bases and J dropped 8; count of bases not matched to a gene: 3. The CDR3 is made up of 13 amino acids. Germline V gives CDR1 SEHNR, CDR2 FQNEAQ (reference sequence). The CDR3 bases are TGTGCCAGCAGCTTACGGGGGGAGCACATTCAGTACTTC. It yields the protein CASSLRGEHIQYF. Drawing the rest from reference TRBV7-9 and TRBJ2-4, the complete variable domain is DTGVSQNPRHKITKRGQNVTFRCDPISEHNRLYWYRQTLGQGPEFLTYFQNEAQLEKSRLLSDRFSAERPKGSFSTLEIQRTEQGDSAMYLCASSLRGEHIQYFGAGTRLSVL.

The genes are TRBV9 and TRBJ2-5, with 10 bases matching TRBD2. This CDR3 has 15 amino acids. V shed 4 bases, J shed 11 bases, and the junction held 14 bases outside the gene matches. Germline lookup yields CDR1 SGDLS and CDR2 YYNGEE. CDR3 region: CASSPTGTSVVSQYF. CDR3 nucleotides: TGTGCCAGCAGCCCCACCGGGACTAGCGTCGTGTCACAGTACTTC.

This clone appeared a single time. The chain has TRBV2 and TRBJ2-7; D not resolved. Germline CDR1 SNHLY, CDR2 FYNNEI. Trimming took 1 base from V and 0 from J, leaving 4 bases between them. The CDR3 length is 13 residues. CDR3 region: CASSEESSYEQYF. In nucleotides, the CDR3 is TGTGCCAGCAGTGAAGAATCCTCCTACGAGCAGTACTTC.

The V gene is TRBV7-2, the J gene TRBJ2-5, with no clear D. Germline assignment: CDR1 SGHTA and CDR2 FQGNSA. This CDR3 is 13 amino acids long. Trimming took 1 base from V and 7 from J, leaving 10 bases between them. The CDR3 DNA sequence: TGTGCCAGCAGCTTAGGCAACGGTGGGACCCAGTACTTC. As protein: CASSLGNGGTQYF.

J is TRBJ2-1 and V is TRBV7-8; 8 positions agree with TRBD2. CDR3 length: 16 amino acids. CDR1 is SGHVS and CDR2 is FQNEAQ in the germline V gene. With 5 bases clipped from V and 3 bases from J, the junction kept 9 bases outside the gene matches. CDR3 loop: CASSLEAGAIYNEQFF. The CDR3 DNA sequence: TGTGCCAGCAGCCTGGAAGCGGGAGCAATCTACAATGAGCAGTTCTTC.

This chain joins TRBV4-1 and TRBJ2-1; TRBD2 is a possible D gene (6 bases). The CDR3 is made up of 15 amino acids. Trimming removed 1 base from V and 9 bases from J, with 16 bases in between. The germline gives CDR1 MGHRA, CDR2 YSYEKL. For the CDR3, the DNA is TGCGCCAGCAGCCAAGGTTACGAGGGCGGGGTTGAGCAGTTCTTC. Protein: CASSQGYEGGVEQFF.

The gene calls are TRBV7-6 and TRBJ2-1, with D hard to call. The CDR3 extends over 15 amino acids. Germline V gene data show CDR1 as SGHVS and CDR2 as FNYEAQ. V was clipped by 0 bases and J by 9 bases, with 15 bases between them. The CDR3 sequence is CASSLARPPLGEQFF. CDR3 nucleotides: TGTGCCAGCAGCTTAGCGCGACCCCCTTTGGGTGAGCAGTTCTTC.

The rearrangement joins TRBV7-8 to TRBJ1-5; TRBD1 aligns across 7 bases. V was clipped by 5 bases and J by 7 bases; unmatched bases: 20. The CDR3 sequence is 18 residues long. Per germline, CDR1 SGHVS and CDR2 FQNEAQ. CDR3 DNA: TGTGCCAGCAGCCCCCCGGCAGGGGGATCTCCTGGAAGGCAGCCCCAGCATTTT. It translates to CASSPPAGGSPGRQPQHF. Supplemented by reference TRBV7-8 and TRBJ1-5, the full variable domain reads GAGVSQSPRYKVAKRGQDVALRCDPISGHVSLFWYQQALGQGPEFLTYFQNEAQLDKSGLPSDRFFAERPEGSVSTLKIQRTQQEDSAVYLCASSPPAGGSPGRQPQHFGDGTRLSIL.

In this sample, this clone turned up once. The genes are TRBV7-9 and TRBJ2-1, with 11 bases fitting TRBD1. CDR1 is SEHNR, CDR2 FQNEAQ, per germline (reference sequence). The CDR3 is 17 residues long. With 4 bases clipped from V and 7 bases from J, the junction kept 12 bases outside the gene matches. CDR3 loop: CASSSSGTGGFWNEQFF. CDR3 coding DNA: TGTGCCAGCAGCTCATCCGGGACAGGGGGTTTCTGGAATGAGCAGTTCTTC.

This chain uses TRBV4-1 with TRBJ1-3; possibly TRBD1 for D (5 bases). The CDR3 length is 14 residues. The V end was cut by 3 bases, the J end by 3 bases, with 9 bases between. Germline V gene sequence: CDR1 MGHRA, CDR2 YSYEKL. The CDR3 sequence is CASSHRDGGNTIYF. The CDR3 region has the DNA TGCGCCAGCAGCCATAGGGACGGTGGAAACACCATATATTTT.

The rearrangement links TRBV7-8 to TRBJ2-7; a possible D gene is TRBD2 (6 bases). V lost 7 bases, J lost 1 base, and 17 bases lay in between. Germline V gene data show CDR1 as SGHVS and CDR2 as FQNEAQ. The CDR3 length is 15 residues. The CDR3 spells CASTLGGGESYEQYF. CDR3 nucleotide sequence: TGTGCCAGCACCCTGGGGGGTGGAGAATCCTACGAGCAGTACTTC.

V is TRBV7-9 and J is TRBJ2-2, with 7 positions matching TRBD2. V lost 2 bases and J lost 4; bases outside the gene matches: 16. Germline CDR1 is SEHNR and CDR2 is FQNEAQ (reference sequence). The CDR3 spans 19 residues. CDR3 sequence reads: CASSLIIGGLADPTGELFF. Here the CDR3 DNA reads TGTGCCAGCAGCTTAATCATCGGAGGGCTAGCGGACCCCACCGGGGAGCTGTTTTTT.

This clone was observed a handful of times. This sequence joins TRBV6-5 and TRBJ1-2, with D possibly TRBD1 on 6 matching bases. CDR3 length: 12 amino acids. CDR1 MNHEY and CDR2 SVGAGI come from the germline V gene. V was pared by 8 bases and J by 4 bases, with 11 bases between. CDR3 in amino acids: CASHLGGYGYTF. The CDR3 DNA is TGTGCCAGCCACCTAGGGGGCTATGGCTACACCTTC.

As concerns this clone: The same CDR3 also results from other DNA sequences found in this sample. The V call is TRBV6-1, the J call TRBJ2-7; D unclear. Germline values: CDR1 MNHNS, CDR2 SASEGT. V was pared by 7 bases and J by 1 base, with 2 bases between. The CDR3 runs 10 residues. Here the CDR3 DNA reads TGTGCCAGCAATTCCTACGAGCAGTACTTC. This sequence encodes CASNSYEQYF.

This clone appeared a few times. The J gene is TRBJ1-5, the V gene TRBV6-6; a weak D match, TRBD1 (5 bases). The CDR3 sequence is 14 residues long. CDR1 and CDR2 from the germline V gene are MNHNY and SVGAGI (reference sequence). V gave up 2 bases and J gave up 7 bases, with 12 bases separating them. The CDR3 region is CASSYAQGWQPQHF. The CDR3 coding sequence is TGTGCCAGCAGTTACGCCCAGGGTTGGCAGCCCCAGCATTTT.

The chain combines TRBV4-3 with TRBJ2-3; 11 nucleotides line up with TRBD1. This CDR3 has 14 residues. J was trimmed by 5 bases and V by 4 bases; bases with no gene match: 2. From germline, CDR1 is LGHNA and CDR2 YSLEER. The CDR3 nucleotides read TGCGCCAGCAGCCCAGGGACAGGGGGAGATACGCAGTATTTT. Amino acid sequence: CASSPGTGGDTQYF.

The V call is TRBV30, the J call TRBJ1-4; D ambiguous. The CDR3 is 14 amino acids. Germline V gives CDR1 GTSNPN, CDR2 SVGIG (reference sequence). The germline V and J ends were trimmed by 2 bases and 8 bases, with 15 bases remaining between them. Here the CDR3 reads CAWSIGIDWEKLFF. CDR3 in DNA: TGTGCCTGGAGTATAGGCATAGATTGGGAAAAACTGTTTTTT.

This clone occurred once. V usage is TRBV7-9 and J usage is TRBJ2-4; D possibly uses TRBD1 or TRBD2 (5 bases each). The CDR3 loop spans 15 amino acids. Trimming pared 1 base from V and 4 bases from J, leaving 11 bases between. Germline CDR1 is SEHNR and CDR2 is FQNEAQ (reference sequence). The CDR3 loop is CASSLVGDGKNIQYF. The CDR3 DNA is TGTGCCAGCAGCTTAGTGGGGGACGGAAAAAACATTCAGTACTTC.

This clone occurred a few times. The gene calls are TRBV11-2 and TRBJ1-3; possible D gene TRBD1, 6 bases. The ends were cut back, 5 bases at V and 8 bases at J, with 16 bases in the middle. The CDR3 is 14 residues long. Germline V gene data show CDR1 as SGHAT and CDR2 as FQNNGV. The CDR3 here is CASSTYRDFDTIYF. The CDR3 region has the DNA TGTGCCAGCAGCACCTACAGGGATTTTGACACCATATATTTT.

The chain carries TRBV6-1 and TRBJ2-1; 9 bases fit TRBD2. V gave up 11 bases and J gave up 6 bases; unmatched junction bases: 14. This CDR3 comprises 15 residues. Germline CDR1 is MNHNS and CDR2 is SASEGT. CDR3 sequence reads: CASVLAGGRLNEQFF. The CDR3, as DNA: TGTGCCTCCGTGCTGGCGGGAGGGCGGCTCAATGAGCAGTTCTTC.

V usage is TRBV11-2 and J usage is TRBJ2-7; 11 nucleotides line up with TRBD1. This CDR3 contains 15 residues. Germline CDR1 SGHAT, CDR2 FQNNGV. J lost 0 bases, V lost 3 bases, and 1 base had no gene match. The CDR3 reads CASSFGTGGSYEQYF. In nucleotides, the CDR3 is TGTGCCAGCAGCTTCGGGACAGGGGGCTCCTACGAGCAGTACTTC.